A single sample is the source of the 27 T cell receptor beta chains below, sequenced in a study of blood T cells in healthy people across ages. A sample-barcoded 5' primer and a J-beta primer mix were used in a second PCR of roughly 7 to 11 cycles. TCRdb fed the 5' RACE reads into MiXCR, producing one record per CDR3 protein. The sample carries over 600,000 distinct CDR3 sequences, about 46% recorded once. Material: blood. These receptors came from an elderly man in good health.

In regard to this clonotype: At one end, the junction sequence differs from germline, possibly due to a read error. The rearrangement links TRBV29-1 to TRBJ2-6; the match to TRBD1 covers 8 bases. Germline CDR1 SQVTM, CDR2 ANQGSEA. The CDR3 has 20 residues. In nucleotides, the CDR3 is TGTAGCGTTCCGCCGGGACAGGATAAACTGACAAGCTCTGGGGCCAACGTCCTGACTTTC. As protein: CSVPPGQDKLTSSGANVLTF.

The chain has TRBV7-2 and TRBJ2-5, with D perhaps matching TRBD1 (5 bases). V lost 6 bases, J lost 5 bases, and 16 bases lay in between. The length of the CDR3 is 14 residues. CDR1 SGHTA and CDR2 FQGNSA come from the germline V gene. DNA for the CDR3: TGTGCCAGCAGACCTACAGGATCAAGGGAGACCCAGTACTTC. It translates to CASRPTGSRETQYF.

This chain connects TRBV5-1 to TRBJ2-7; TRBD1 or TRBD2 may be the D gene (5 bases each). The CDR3 runs 15 residues. Between the trimmed V and J ends, which lost 7 bases and 7 bases, there was a span of 24 bases. Germline loops: CDR1 SGHRS, CDR2 YFSETQ. The CDR3 region is CASGPSGTSYNEQYF. The CDR3 DNA reads TGCGCCAGCGGGCCTTCCGGGACCAGCTACAATGAGCAGTACTTC.

The chain is built from TRBV7-3 and TRBJ2-7; tentatively, D is TRBD2 (6 bases). The CDR3 has 14 amino acids. Germline assignment: CDR1 SGHTA and CDR2 FQGTGA. The ends were cut back, 3 bases at V and 0 bases at J, with 9 bases in the middle. The CDR3 DNA reads as TGTGCCAGCAGCTTGGGACTGAACTCCTACGAGCAGTACTTC. Translated, it gives CASSLGLNSYEQYF.

The chain couples TRBV30 to TRBJ2-4; D gene uncertain. CDR1 is GTSNPN, CDR2 SVGIG, per germline (reference sequence). The CDR3 runs 15 residues. The V and J ends lost 1 base and 0 bases respectively, with 10 bases between them. The CDR3 DNA is TGTGCCTGGAGTGGTACCCAGATAGCCAAAAACATTCAGTACTTC. Its protein product is CAWSGTQIAKNIQYF.

The chain couples TRBV7-3 to TRBJ2-1; possibly TRBD2 for D (6 bases). The CDR3 has 14 amino acids. The V and J ends lost 2 bases and 7 bases respectively, with 12 bases between them. Germline CDR1 is SGHTA and CDR2 is FQGTGA. The CDR3 here is CASSLEAGRNEQFF. In DNA, the CDR3 is TGTGCCAGCAGCTTAGAGGCGGGACGGAATGAGCAGTTCTTC.

The chain recombines TRBV29-1 with TRBJ2-2; tentative D call: TRBD2 (7 bases). Per germline, CDR1 SQVTM and CDR2 ANQGSEA. The CDR3 totals 13 residues. The V and J ends lost 7 bases and 4 bases respectively, with 13 bases between them. CDR3 amino acids: CSAYREGTGELFF. The CDR3 nucleotides are TGCAGCGCGTACAGGGAGGGCACCGGGGAGCTGTTTTTT.

The CDR3 bases are TGTGCCAGCAGCCCAATACGGGACAGTGAGCAGTTCTTC. Translation gives CASSPIRDSEQFF. The J gene is TRBJ2-1, the V gene TRBV7-3; 7 positions agree with TRBD1. The V gene's germline CDR1 is SGHTA and CDR2 FQGTGA. V shed 5 bases, J shed 9 bases, and the junction held 7 bases outside the gene matches. The CDR3 consists of 13 residues. Combining the CDR3 with reference TRBV7-3 and TRBJ2-1 gives the whole variable domain GAGVSQTPSNKVTEKGKYVELRCDPISGHTALYWYRQSLGQGPEFLIYFQGTGAADDSGLPNDRFFAVRPEGSVSTLKIQRTERGDSAVYLCASSPIRDSEQFFGPGTRLTVL.

The V call is TRBV28, the J call TRBJ1-2; tentatively, D is TRBD1 (6 bases). The CDR3 covers 15 residues. Germline V gene lookup returns CDR1 MDHEN and CDR2 SYDVKM. Trimming pared 6 bases from V and 0 bases from J, leaving 14 bases between. The CDR3 reads CASRPQGRANYGYTF. The CDR3 DNA follows: TGTGCCAGCAGACCTCAGGGGCGAGCTAACTATGGCTACACCTTC.

This clonotype came up a few times. J is TRBJ2-3 and V is TRBV2; 7 bases agree with TRBD2. Looked up from germline, CDR1 is SNHLY and CDR2 is FYNNEI. V was pared by 7 bases and J by 2 bases, with 12 bases of the junction left unmatched. This CDR3 is built from 16 residues. The CDR3 reads CASTLALAEPTDTQYF. The CDR3 nucleotides are TGTGCCAGCACCCTGGCCCTAGCGGAGCCCACAGATACGCAGTATTTT.

The CDR3 bases are TGTGCCAGCAGCGCCAGACACTTCCAAGAGACCCAGTACTTC. It translates to CASSARHFQETQYF. The chain links TRBV9 to TRBJ2-5; D ambiguous. This CDR3 has 14 amino acids. V was clipped by 3 bases and J by 1 base, with 10 bases between them. The germline CDR1 and CDR2 sequences are SGDLS and YYNGEE.

The gene calls are TRBV20-1 and TRBJ2-1, with 7 positions matching TRBD2. The CDR3 spans 11 residues. The germline V gene encodes CDR1 DFQATT and CDR2 SNEGSKA (reference sequence). The CDR3 protein is CRAGLNNEQFF. The CDR3 DNA sequence: TGCAGGGCGGGACTAAACAATGAGCAGTTCTTC.

Details on this clonotype: A read error is possible here, since a much larger clone lies one base away. The rearrangement uses TRBV7-2 and TRBJ2-3, with D uncertain. The germline V gene has CDR1 SGHTA and CDR2 FQGNSA. This CDR3 has 14 residues. The V end lost 2 bases, the J end lost 3 bases, and 9 bases lay between the germline ends. In DNA, the CDR3 is TGTGCCAGCAGCTTACCCCTCGGGACAGATACGCAGTATTTT. Encoded protein: CASSLPLGTDTQYF.

This clonotype was detected a few times. The chain uses TRBV13 and TRBJ1-2; 7 nucleotides agree with TRBD1. Germline V gene sequence: CDR1 PRHDT, CDR2 FYEKMQ (reference sequence). The ends lost 2 bases at V and 2 bases at J; junction bases unmatched: 14. This CDR3 contains 18 residues. CDR3 sequence reads: CASSLTKTGVNGNYGYTF. In nucleotides, the CDR3 is TGTGCCAGCAGCTTAACCAAAACAGGGGTAAACGGAAACTATGGCTACACCTTC.

This clonotype was picked up a small number of times. The chain links TRBV14 to TRBJ2-7, with D perhaps matching TRBD2 (5 bases). This CDR3 has 15 residues. Trimming stripped 2 bases from V and 2 bases from J, with 13 bases between. Looked up from germline, CDR1 is SGHDN and CDR2 is FVKESK. The CDR3 here is CASSQLPSSTYEQYF. The CDR3 coding sequence is TGTGCCAGCAGCCAACTGCCTAGCAGTACCTACGAGCAGTACTTC.

Many counts were recorded for this clonotype. The CDR3 sequence is CASSQVPGGEQYF. The CDR3 nucleotides are TGCGCCAGCAGCCAAGTTCCTGGAGGCGAGCAGTACTTC. The rearrangement uses TRBV4-3 and TRBJ2-5; TRBD2 is a possible D gene (5 bases). The tail of the sequence fits TRBJ2-7 better, so the J call may be wrong. The CDR3 is 13 amino acids. Germline-derived CDR1 and CDR2 are LGHNA and YSLEER.

This clonotype was detected once. V usage is TRBV20-1 and J usage is TRBJ2-1; D is perhaps TRBD1 or TRBD2 (5 bases each). The germline gives CDR1 DFQATT, CDR2 SNEGSKA (reference sequence). Trimming shortened V by 6 bases and J by 2 bases, and 14 bases separated the two germline ends. This CDR3 is built from 14 residues. The CDR3 here is CSAKAWGPYNEQFF. CDR3 nucleotide sequence: TGCAGTGCCAAGGCGTGGGGACCCTACAATGAGCAGTTCTTC.

In this sample, this clonotype turned up a few times. This chain links TRBV5-1 with TRBJ2-1; 10 bases agree with TRBD2. V dropped 2 bases and J dropped 6; count of bases not matched to a gene: 5. The CDR3 runs 15 residues. CDR1 is SGHRS, CDR2 YFSETQ, per germline. The CDR3 is CASSFGLADSNEQFF. CDR3 bases: TGCGCCAGCAGCTTCGGACTAGCGGACAGCAATGAGCAGTTCTTC.

This chain joins TRBV20-1 and TRBJ2-1; D is ambiguous. This CDR3 has 13 residues. Germline V CDR1 and CDR2: DFQATT, SNEGSKA (reference sequence). V was clipped by 2 bases and J by 1 base, with 6 bases between them. Written as DNA, the CDR3 is TGCAGTGCTAGACCCTGGTCCTACAATGAGCAGTTCTTC. This encodes CSARPWSYNEQFF.

This clonotype was seen a single time. The rearrangement uses TRBV7-2 and TRBJ2-5; 9 bases fit TRBD1. The CDR3 is 17 residues long. Germline CDR1 SGHTA, CDR2 FQGNSA. The V and J ends lost 6 bases and 5 bases, in that order; junction bases with no gene match: 16. DNA of the CDR3: TGTGCCAGCAGTCCTACCCCGGGACAGGGACGGTGGGAGACCCAGTACTTC. It yields the protein CASSPTPGQGRWETQYF.

The rearrangement joins TRBV30 to TRBJ2-1; TRBD2 might be the D (5 bases). V was trimmed by 3 bases and J by 5 bases, leaving 17 bases between them. Per germline, CDR1 GTSNPN and CDR2 SVGIG (reference sequence). The CDR3 consists of 15 residues. CDR3 DNA: TGTGCCTGGAGACTAGGCAGACTTTGGGACAATGAGCAGTTCTTC. It encodes CAWRLGRLWDNEQFF.

There are a few counts of this clonotype. This chain links TRBV2 with TRBJ2-7; 8 bases are a match to TRBD1. The CDR3 length is 13 residues. Germline values: CDR1 SNHLY, CDR2 FYNNEI. V shed 5 bases and J 5 bases; nucleotides not matched to a gene: 5. The CDR3 sequence: CASSRQGLNEQYF. The CDR3 DNA reads TGTGCCAGCAGTAGACAGGGGTTGAACGAGCAGTACTTC.

This chain connects TRBV6-1 to TRBJ2-1, with D maybe TRBD2 (6 bases). Germline loops: CDR1 MNHNS, CDR2 SASEGT. The V gene lost 4 bases and the J gene lost 10 bases, with 14 bases spanning the gap. This CDR3 is built from 13 residues. The CDR3 protein is CASSATGGREQFF. CDR3 bases: TGTGCCAGCAGTGCCACCGGGGGACGGGAGCAGTTCTTC.

J is TRBJ2-5 and V is TRBV28; no firm D call. The V gene lost 3 bases and the J gene lost 1 base, with 9 bases spanning the gap. This CDR3 spans 14 amino acids. Germline CDR1 and CDR2: MDHEN and SYDVKM. The DNA for the CDR3 is TGTGCCAGCAGTTTTCCGAACAGCCAAGAGACCCAGTACTTC. This translates into CASSFPNSQETQYF.

The V gene is TRBV30, the J gene TRBJ2-7; no clear D. V was clipped by 1 base and J by 4 bases, with 5 bases between them. The CDR3 is made up of 11 amino acids. CDR1 and CDR2 from the germline V gene are GTSNPN and SVGIG (reference sequence). For the CDR3, the DNA is TGTGCCTGGAGTGCGGCATACGAGCAGTACTTC. Amino acid sequence: CAWSAAYEQYF.

This clonotype was found a few times. The rearrangement links TRBV7-9 to TRBJ2-7; D gene uncertain. V gave up 4 bases and J gave up 0 bases, with 10 bases separating them. Germline assignment: CDR1 SEHNR and CDR2 FQNEAQ (reference sequence). This CDR3 has 14 residues. The CDR3, as DNA: TGTGCCAGCAGCTCTCATGAAGCCTCCTACGAGCAGTACTTC. Translation gives CASSSHEASYEQYF.

This clonotype was counted once. The chain employs TRBV7-9 and TRBJ2-3; D unresolved. CDR1 SEHNR and CDR2 FQNEAQ come from the germline V gene (reference sequence). The V and J ends lost 2 bases and 4 bases respectively, with 7 bases between them. The CDR3 totals 13 residues. This chain's CDR3 is CASSLMRPDTQYF. The CDR3 DNA sequence: TGTGCCAGCAGCTTAATGCGTCCAGATACGCAGTATTTT.